This TCR beta chain appears in the sequencing data of a study of cytomegalovirus exposure and HLA in healthy donors. With regard to this clone: Its antigen is unidentified.

There are 13 residues in the CDR3. Trimming shortened V by 4 bases and J by 5 bases, and 12 bases separated the two germline ends. The germline gives CDR1 SGHNT, CDR2 YYREEE (reference sequence). General study findings and limits: Presence/absence analyses took donor sequencing depth as roughly uniform. Analysis performed later found roughly 17,000 TCR beta sequences associated with HLA alleles at 0.05 false discovery rate. It was reportedly the case that the classifier diagnosed cytomegalovirus status with high specificity and sensitivity. From TCR beta sequences, most subjects' HLA-A and HLA-B alleles were reportedly predicted accurately.

With 60 Vbeta and 13 Jbeta primers, the PCR was carried out. Data came from immunoSEQ multiplex PCR; TCRdb stores just in-frame clones and leaves some out. The profile covers 150,000 to 200,000 clones, with approximately 84% appearing a single time and around 7% taken by the ten largest. The TCR comes from a woman between 35 and 50 years old in good health and CMV-seropositive. The material sequenced was PBMCs. This rearrangement joins TRBV5-4 to TRBJ2-5; D remains ambiguous. The CDR3 DNA reads as TGTGCCAGCAGCATTCTTGAGATGGAGACCCAGTACTTC. It is translated as CASSILEMETQYF.